This passage covers 9 T cell receptor beta chains from one sample sequenced in a study of T cell responses to AZD1222 COVID-19 vaccine (dated by TCRdb to the early 2020s). What this sample's time point label stands for: about 28 days (+/-7) after the second vaccine dose. The library relied on the immunoSEQ multiplex PCR assay. Held by TCRdb, this immuneACCESS table contains in-frame sequences only and omits some clones. Under half of the omission traces to an unresolved V gene where checked; the cause of the rest is unknown. The sample table records 180,000 or so clones; about 90% of these occur just once. Approximately 1.2% of the sample comes from the top ten. The specimen comprised peripheral blood, sampled 28 days after the second AZD1222 dose. The receptor set was obtained from an adult who received the AZD1222 COVID-19 vaccine.

The J gene is TRBJ2-5, the V gene TRBV9; no clear D. The V end lost 3 bases, the J end lost 5 bases, and 11 bases lay between the germline ends. The CDR3 runs 13 residues. Germline CDR1 reads SGDLS; CDR2 reads YYNGEE. The chain's CDR3 is CASSAASTETQYF. DNA of the CDR3: TGTGCCAGCAGCGCAGCGTCAACGGAGACCCAGTACTTC. Complete variable domain (other parts from reference TRBV9 and TRBJ2-5): DSGVTQTPKHLITATGQRVTLRCSPRSGDLSVYWYQQSLDQGLQFLIQYYNGEERAKGNILERFSAQQFPDLHSELNLSSLELGDSALYFCASSAASTETQYFGPGTRLLVL.

This chain links TRBV18 with TRBJ1-2, with D possibly matching TRBD1 (5 bases). Trimming took off 3 bases at V and 5 bases at J, with 16 bases between the two ends. Germline CDR1 is KGHSH and CDR2 is LQKENI. CDR3 length: 15 amino acids. DNA for the CDR3: TGTGCCAGCTCACCGGTCAGGGTTCACATATATGGCTACACCTTC. Its protein is CASSPVRVHIYGYTF.

The V and J genes are TRBV15 and TRBJ2-1; 7 bases are a match to TRBD2. The germline CDR1 and CDR2 sequences are LNHNV and YYDKDF (reference sequence). This CDR3 has 15 amino acids. The V gene end was trimmed by 1 base and the J gene end by 8 bases; junction bases not matched to a gene: 8. The CDR3 sequence is CATSRGGLSIDEQFF. In DNA, the CDR3 is TGTGCCACCAGCAGAGGGGGACTATCCATCGATGAGCAGTTCTTC.

The chain uses TRBV7-9 and TRBJ2-1, with 8 bases aligning to TRBD2. This CDR3 is built from 15 residues. J was trimmed by 3 bases and V by 5 bases; bases with no gene match: 6. Germline V lookup: CDR1 SEHNR, CDR2 FQNEAQ (reference sequence). The CDR3, as DNA: TGTGCCAGCAGCATCGGGGGGGCCAACTACAATGAGCAGTTCTTC. It encodes CASSIGGANYNEQFF. The whole variable domain, remainder taken from reference TRBV7-9 and TRBJ2-1, is DTGVSQNPRHKITKRGQNVTFRCDPISEHNRLYWYRQTLGQGPEFLTYFQNEAQLEKSRLLSDRFSAERPKGSFSTLEIQRTEQGDSAMYLCASSIGGANYNEQFFGPGTRLTVL.

This clone was seen a handful of times. This chain joins TRBV19 and TRBJ1-2; D ambiguous. Germline assignment: CDR1 LNHDA and CDR2 SQIVND (reference sequence). V was shortened by 3 bases and J by 5 bases, with 10 bases between the two germline ends. CDR3 length equals 13 residues. The CDR3 DNA reads TGTGCCAGTAGTATCGAGTCCTCTTATGGCTACACCTTC. It codes for CASSIESSYGYTF.

The chain joins TRBV24-1 to TRBJ1-4, with TRBD1 identical over 10 bases. The CDR3 runs 16 residues. V lost 3 bases to trimming and J lost 8 bases; unmatched junction nucleotides: 8. The V gene's germline CDR1 is KGHDR and CDR2 SFDVKD. CDR3 amino acids: CATSDRTGGIGEKLFF. The CDR3 DNA reads TGTGCCACCAGTGATCGGACAGGGGGAATTGGGGAAAAACTGTTTTTT.

This chain connects TRBV7-3 to TRBJ2-3; 11 nucleotides agree with TRBD2. V trimming: 4 bases; J trimming: 2 bases; junction bases outside the gene matches: 8. Germline values: CDR1 SGHTA, CDR2 FQGTGA. The CDR3 sequence is 17 residues long. As DNA, the CDR3 is TGTGCCAGCAGCTCGGGGGTAGCGGGAGGGGCCACAGATACGCAGTATTTT. The encoded protein is CASSSGVAGGATDTQYF.

CDR3 sequence reads: CASSQEVRAQETQYF. The CDR3, as DNA: TGCGCCAGCAGCCAAGAGGTAAGGGCCCAAGAGACCCAGTACTTC. V gene TRBV4-1 combines with J gene TRBJ2-5; D is ambiguous. This CDR3 is 15 amino acids long. The V end lost 0 bases, the J end lost 1 base, and 9 bases lay between the germline ends. CDR1 MGHRA and CDR2 YSYEKL come from the germline V gene.

A single count supports this clone. V gene TRBV29-1 combines with J gene TRBJ1-1; the D gene is possibly TRBD1 (6 bases). V lost 4 bases to trimming and J lost 1 base, with 19 bases between them. This CDR3 region has 16 residues. The germline V gene has CDR1 SQVTM and CDR2 ANQGSEA. CDR3 nucleotide sequence: TGCAGCGTTGCAGGGGTCGACAGGACGGCGAACACTGAAGCTTTCTTT. It translates to CSVAGVDRTANTEAFF.